The 7 T cell receptor beta chains below were found in one sample sequenced in a study of T cells after yellow fever vaccination. From the 5' RACE reads, TCRdb called clonotypes with MiXCR, one entry per CDR3 protein. This sample yields 340,000 or so distinct CDR3 sequences, of which approximately 12% are seen a single time; more than 3% belongs to the top ten. The sample was CD4+ T cells sorted from PBMCs, taken 15 days after the yellow fever booster vaccination. The receptors come from a young man who received the YFV17D yellow fever vaccine.

This clonotype was counted many times. The rearrangement uses TRBV5-1 and TRBJ2-7; D unclear. This CDR3 has 13 residues. Trimming cost V 0 bases and J 4 bases, with 8 bases left between them. Germline V gene lookup returns CDR1 SGHRS and CDR2 YFSETQ. CDR3 nucleotides: TGCGCCAGCAGCTTGGGCCCCGGATACGAGCAGTACGTC. Encoded protein: CASSLGPGYEQYV.

This clonotype was counted only a few times. V usage is TRBV7-2 and J usage is TRBJ1-2, with 10 bases matching TRBD1. Germline CDR1 SGHTA, CDR2 FQGNSA. V shed 8 bases and J 7 bases; nucleotides not matched to a gene: 10. The CDR3 is 14 amino acids. The CDR3 nucleotides read TGTGCCAGCCGGGACAGGGGCCTCGGTCCTGGCTACACCTTC. This gives the protein CASRDRGLGPGYTF.

The chain couples TRBV23-1 to TRBJ2-2; 12 positions agree with TRBD2. TRBV23-1 is marked as an open reading frame, function uncertain. V was clipped by 5 bases and J by 0 bases; unmatched bases: 10. This CDR3 contains 19 residues. CDR3 residues: CASSRLPGTSGSNTGELFF. The CDR3 DNA sequence: TGCGCCAGCAGTAGACTACCGGGGACTAGCGGGTCGAACACCGGGGAGCTGTTTTTT.

The rearrangement uses TRBV5-1 and TRBJ2-3; 8 positions match TRBD2. This CDR3 is 16 amino acids long. The germline V gene has CDR1 SGHRS and CDR2 YFSETQ. Trimming removed 1 base from V and 2 bases from J; junction bases left unmatched: 6. The CDR3, as DNA: TGCGCCAGCAGCTTGACAGCGGGGGTCGACACAGATACGCAGTATTTT. Its translation is CASSLTAGVDTDTQYF.

This clonotype has more than one count but fewer than ten. The chain links TRBV27 to TRBJ1-3; D is unclear. The CDR3 sequence is 13 residues long. CDR1 and CDR2 from the germline V gene are MNHEY and SMNVEV (reference sequence). The germline V and J ends were trimmed by 4 bases and 3 bases, with 7 bases remaining between them. Written as DNA, the CDR3 is TGTGCCAGCAGTTCAGCGCATGGAAACACCATATATTTT. It specifies CASSSAHGNTIYF.

In this sample, this clonotype turned up a few times. The chain has TRBV10-3 and TRBJ1-2; 8 bases are a match to TRBD1. The J segment lost 1 base and the V segment lost 6 bases, leaving 10 bases of the junction unmatched. CDR3 length equals 16 residues. Germline V gene lookup returns CDR1 ENHRY and CDR2 SYGVKD. The CDR3 spells CAISGTPRGRNYGYTF. In DNA form, the CDR3 reads TGTGCCATCAGCGGAACCCCCAGGGGGCGTAACTATGGCTACACCTTC.

The chain uses TRBV19 and TRBJ1-5; D gene uncertain. Germline assignment: CDR1 LNHDA and CDR2 SQIVND (reference sequence). Trimming removed 6 bases at V and 4 bases at J, with 16 bases between. This CDR3 is built from 15 residues. The CDR3 sequence is CASSPYNLMNQPQHF. As DNA, the CDR3 is TGTGCCAGTAGCCCTTACAACTTGATGAATCAGCCCCAGCATTTT.